The 13 T cell receptor beta chains given below trace back to one sample, sequenced in a study of T cell changes during pregnancy in multiple sclerosis. Profiled with immunoSEQ multiplex PCR; TCRdb holds only in-frame clones, not every one. The repertoire holds around 15,000 clones, 85% to 95% seen once, with approximately 2.6% in the top ten. The specimen was peripheral blood, collected in the second trimester of pregnancy. These receptors came from a female donor in good health, enrolled as a control in a pregnancy study.

A single count supports this clone. The chain is built from TRBV13 and TRBJ1-3; 10 bases fit TRBD1. The J segment lost 4 bases and the V segment lost 1 base, leaving 4 bases of the junction unmatched. Germline lookup yields CDR1 PRHDT and CDR2 FYEKMQ (reference sequence). The length of the CDR3 is 16 residues. The CDR3 DNA is TGTGCCAGCAGCTTAGAGGGACAGGGGTACGGAAACACCATATATTTT. Translation gives CASSLEGQGYGNTIYF.

V gene TRBV14 combines with J gene TRBJ2-1; 10 bases are shared with TRBD2. Trimming removed 8 bases from V and 4 bases from J; junction bases left unmatched: 2. Per germline, CDR1 SGHDN and CDR2 FVKESK. The CDR3 extends over 13 amino acids. CDR3 in DNA: TGTGCCAGCCGGACTAGCGGTTACAATGAGCAGTTCTTC. It yields the protein CASRTSGYNEQFF.

The CDR3 sequence: CASVPRTGPHGPQHF. Here the CDR3 DNA reads TGTGCCAGCGTGCCCCGAACAGGGCCCCATGGACCCCAGCATTTT. The chain joins TRBV28 to TRBJ1-5; D possibly corresponds to TRBD1 (6 bases). CDR1 is MDHEN and CDR2 is SYDVKM in the germline V gene. Trimming cost V 8 bases and J 10 bases, with 24 bases left between them. The CDR3 consists of 15 residues.

This clone showed up just once. This chain uses TRBV5-1 with TRBJ2-2; 9 positions match TRBD2. CDR1 and CDR2 from the germline V gene are SGHRS and YFSETQ. The CDR3 has 15 amino acids. V lost 4 bases to trimming and J lost 6 bases; unmatched junction nucleotides: 7. The CDR3 sequence: CASSPGLAIAGELFF. The CDR3 nucleotides read TGCGCCAGCAGCCCGGGACTAGCAATCGCCGGGGAGCTGTTTTTT.

This clone was seen only once. The CDR3 nucleotides read TGCAGCCCACCCCGGGGACGGGGGGCTTCTATGGACAATGAGCAGTTCTTC. Translating gives CSPPRGRGASMDNEQFF. The rearrangement uses TRBV29-1 and TRBJ2-1; the D gene is possibly TRBD2 (7 bases). The CDR3 consists of 17 residues. CDR1 and CDR2 from the germline V gene are SQVTM and ANQGSEA. V lost 8 bases, J lost 5 bases, and 28 bases lay in between.

The V and J genes are TRBV11-3 and TRBJ2-5; 8 positions agree with TRBD1. The CDR3 is 14 residues long. Germline CDR1 and CDR2: SGHNT and YENEEA. V lost 5 bases, J lost 5 bases, and 7 bases stayed unmatched. The CDR3 loop is CASSPTGGSETQYF. CDR3 bases: TGTGCCAGCAGCCCCACAGGGGGTTCGGAGACCCAGTACTTC. The full variable domain, in which reference TRBV11-3 and TRBJ2-5 provide the parts outside the CDR3, is EAGVVQSPRYKIIEKKQPVAFWCNPISGHNTLYWYLQNLGQGPELLIRYENEEAVDDSQLPKDRFSAERLKGVDSTLKIQPAELGDSAVYLCASSPTGGSETQYFGPGTRLLVL.

The rearrangement links TRBV28 to TRBJ1-1; possible D gene TRBD1, 5 bases. This CDR3 is built from 14 residues. V lost 1 base, J lost 5 bases, and 11 bases lay in between. The germline gives CDR1 MDHEN, CDR2 SYDVKM. The CDR3: CASSLSAGETEAFF. The CDR3 region has the DNA TGTGCCAGCAGTTTATCGGCGGGGGAAACTGAAGCTTTCTTT.

This rearrangement joins TRBV29-1 to TRBJ2-5; 8 bases map to TRBD1. J lost 3 bases, V lost 7 bases, and 10 bases had no gene match. The germline V gene has CDR1 SQVTM and CDR2 ANQGSEA. CDR3 length: 14 amino acids. In DNA form, the CDR3 reads TGCAGCGCTGGGGCAGGGGGCGCGGAAGAGACCCAGTACTTC. Amino acid sequence: CSAGAGGAEETQYF.

The V gene is TRBV11-3, the J gene TRBJ2-5; D gene uncertain. From germline, CDR1 is SGHNT and CDR2 YENEEA. The CDR3 is 13 amino acids. Trimming left V 1 base short and J 2 bases short, with 5 bases between. CDR3 region: CASSLGRQETQYF. As DNA, the CDR3 is TGTGCCAGCAGCTTAGGTCGTCAAGAGACCCAGTACTTC.

The rearrangement links TRBV19 to TRBJ1-1, with 7 positions matching TRBD1. Per the germline V gene, CDR1 is LNHDA and CDR2 is SQIVND (reference sequence). There are 15 residues in the CDR3. V trimming: 6 bases; J trimming: 1 base; junction bases outside the gene matches: 8. The CDR3 loop is CASRTRQGENTEAFF. DNA of the CDR3: TGTGCCAGTAGGACCCGGCAGGGGGAGAACACTGAAGCTTTCTTT.

The CDR3 nucleotides read TGTGCCAGCAGTTACTCGAGACAGGCGGGCTACACCTTC. Translation gives CASSYSRQAGYTF. This chain joins TRBV6-6 and TRBJ1-2; tentative D call: TRBD1 (6 bases). The V gene lost 0 bases and the J gene lost 8 bases, with 10 bases spanning the gap. The CDR3 sequence is 13 residues long. Germline lookup yields CDR1 MNHNY and CDR2 SVGAGI (reference sequence).

V is TRBV30 and J is TRBJ2-2; maybe TRBD2 (5 bases). Germline V CDR1 and CDR2: GTSNPN, SVGIG (reference sequence). The V end was cut by 0 bases, the J end by 0 bases, with 20 bases between. The CDR3 runs 19 residues. CDR3 nucleotide sequence: TGTGCCTGGAGTGTATACCCCCGCTGGAGCGGCCCGAACACCGGGGAGCTGTTTTTT. This codes for CAWSVYPRWSGPNTGELFF.

CDR3 residues: CASSEAELRGEYF. The CDR3 DNA follows: TGTGCCAGCAGTGAAGCGGAGCTGCGGGGAGAGTACTTC. V and J are TRBV2 and TRBJ2-7, with D perhaps TRBD2 (6 bases). There are 13 residues in the CDR3. The germline V gene has CDR1 SNHLY and CDR2 FYNNEI. Between the trimmed V and J ends, which lost 0 bases and 11 bases, there was a span of 14 bases.